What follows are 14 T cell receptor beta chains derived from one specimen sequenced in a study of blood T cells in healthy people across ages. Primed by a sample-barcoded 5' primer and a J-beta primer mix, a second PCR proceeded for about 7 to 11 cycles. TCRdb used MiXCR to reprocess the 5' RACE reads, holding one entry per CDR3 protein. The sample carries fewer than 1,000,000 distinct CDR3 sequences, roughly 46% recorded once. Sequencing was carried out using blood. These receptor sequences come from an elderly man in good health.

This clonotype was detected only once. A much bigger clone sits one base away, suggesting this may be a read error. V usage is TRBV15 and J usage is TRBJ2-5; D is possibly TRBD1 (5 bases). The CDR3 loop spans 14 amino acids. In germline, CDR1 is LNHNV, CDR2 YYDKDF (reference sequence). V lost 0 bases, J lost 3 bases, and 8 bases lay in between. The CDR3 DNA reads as TGTGCCACCAGCAGAGATGGCAGGGAAGAGACCCAGTACTTC. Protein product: CATSRDGREETQYF.

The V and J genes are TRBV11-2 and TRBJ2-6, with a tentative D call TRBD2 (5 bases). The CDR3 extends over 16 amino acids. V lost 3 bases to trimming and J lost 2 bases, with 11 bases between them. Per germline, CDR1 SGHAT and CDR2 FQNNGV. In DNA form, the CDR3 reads TGTGCCAGCAGCTTCGGTGGAGGTCCTGGGGCCAACGTCCTGACTTTC. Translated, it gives CASSFGGGPGANVLTF. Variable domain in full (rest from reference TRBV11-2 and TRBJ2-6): EAGVAQSPRYKIIEKRQSVAFWCNPISGHATLYWYQQILGQGPKLLIQFQNNGVVDDSQLPKDRFSAERLKGVDSTLKIQPAKLEDSAVYLCASSFGGGPGANVLTFGAGSRLTVL.

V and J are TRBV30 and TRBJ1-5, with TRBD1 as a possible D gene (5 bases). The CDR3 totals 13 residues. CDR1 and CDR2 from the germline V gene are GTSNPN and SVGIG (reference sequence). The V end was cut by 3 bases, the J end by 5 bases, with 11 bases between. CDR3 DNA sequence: TGTGCCTGGAGGGTACGAGGGGATCAGCCCCAGCATTTT. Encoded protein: CAWRVRGDQPQHF.

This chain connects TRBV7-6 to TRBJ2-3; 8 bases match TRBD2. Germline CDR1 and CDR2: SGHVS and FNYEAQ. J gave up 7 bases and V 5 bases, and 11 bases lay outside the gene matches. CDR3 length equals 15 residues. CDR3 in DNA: TGTGCCAGCAGCACGGACTATAGCGGGACAAATACGCAGTATTTT. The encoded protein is CASSTDYSGTNTQYF.

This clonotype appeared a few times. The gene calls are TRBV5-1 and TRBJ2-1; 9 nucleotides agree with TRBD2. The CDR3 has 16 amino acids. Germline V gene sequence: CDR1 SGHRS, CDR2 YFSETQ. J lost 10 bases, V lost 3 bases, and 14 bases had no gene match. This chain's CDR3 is CASSYNSGSGAQEQFF. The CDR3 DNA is TGCGCCAGCAGCTATAATAGCGGGAGTGGGGCTCAGGAGCAGTTCTTC.

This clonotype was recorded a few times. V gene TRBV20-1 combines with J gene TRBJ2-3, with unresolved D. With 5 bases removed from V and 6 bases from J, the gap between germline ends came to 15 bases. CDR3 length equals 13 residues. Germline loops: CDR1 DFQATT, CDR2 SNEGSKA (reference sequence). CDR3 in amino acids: CSAGVLIRDTQYF. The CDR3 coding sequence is TGCAGTGCTGGGGTCCTCATCCGGGATACGCAGTATTTT.

DNA for the CDR3: TGTGCCACCAGCAGCCCCGGACAGGGAGACGAGCAGTACTTC. This gives the protein CATSSPGQGDEQYF. The chain couples TRBV15 to TRBJ2-4; 8 nucleotides agree with TRBD1. The end of the DNA aligns better with TRBJ2-7, so the J call may be wrong. From germline, CDR1 is LNHNV and CDR2 YYDKDF (reference sequence). The CDR3 runs 14 residues.

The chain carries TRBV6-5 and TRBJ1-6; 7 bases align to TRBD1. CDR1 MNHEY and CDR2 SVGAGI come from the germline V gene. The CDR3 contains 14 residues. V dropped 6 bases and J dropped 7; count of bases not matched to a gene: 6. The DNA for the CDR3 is TGTGCCAGCAGGGAGACAGGGCCGAATTCACCCCTCCACTTT. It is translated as CASRETGPNSPLHF.

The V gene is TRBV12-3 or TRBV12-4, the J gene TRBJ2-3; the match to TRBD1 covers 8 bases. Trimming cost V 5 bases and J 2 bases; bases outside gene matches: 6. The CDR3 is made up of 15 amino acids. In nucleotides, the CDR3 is TGTGCCAGCAGTGAGGACAGGGTGAACACAGATACGCAGTATTTT. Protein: CASSEDRVNTDTQYF.

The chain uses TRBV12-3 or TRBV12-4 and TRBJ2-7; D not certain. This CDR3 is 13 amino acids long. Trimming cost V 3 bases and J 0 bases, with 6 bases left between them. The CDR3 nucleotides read TGTGCCAGCAGTTTTCAAGTCTCCTACGAGCAGTACTTC. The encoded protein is CASSFQVSYEQYF.

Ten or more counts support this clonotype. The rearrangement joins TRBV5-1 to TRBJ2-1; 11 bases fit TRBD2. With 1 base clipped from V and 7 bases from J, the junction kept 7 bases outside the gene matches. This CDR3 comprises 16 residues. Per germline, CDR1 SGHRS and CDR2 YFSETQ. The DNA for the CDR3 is TGCGCCAGCAGCTTGTGGGGACTAGCGGAGTATAATGAGCAGTTCTTC. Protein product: CASSLWGLAEYNEQFF. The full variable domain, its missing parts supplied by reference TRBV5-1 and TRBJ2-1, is KAGVTQTPRYLIKTRGQQVTLSCSPISGHRSVSWYQQTPGQGLQFLFEYFSETQRNKGNFPGRFSGRQFSNSRSEMNVSTLELGDSALYLCASSLWGLAEYNEQFFGPGTRLTVL.

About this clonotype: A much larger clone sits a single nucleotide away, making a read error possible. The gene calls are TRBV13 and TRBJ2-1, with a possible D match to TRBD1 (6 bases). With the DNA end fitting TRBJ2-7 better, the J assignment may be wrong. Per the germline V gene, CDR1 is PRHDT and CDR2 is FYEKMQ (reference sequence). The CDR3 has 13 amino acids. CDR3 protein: CASSLQGYYEQYF. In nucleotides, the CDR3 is TGTGCCAGCAGCCTCCAGGGGTACTATGAGCAGTACTTC.

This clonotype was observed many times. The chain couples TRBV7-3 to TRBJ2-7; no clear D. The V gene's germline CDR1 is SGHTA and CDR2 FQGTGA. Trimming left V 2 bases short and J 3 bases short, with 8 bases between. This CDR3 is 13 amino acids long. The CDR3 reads CASSLGRIYEQYF. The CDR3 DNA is TGTGCCAGCAGCTTAGGGCGGATCTACGAGCAGTACTTC. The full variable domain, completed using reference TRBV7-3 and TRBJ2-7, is GAGVSQTPSNKVTEKGKYVELRCDPISGHTALYWYRQSLGQGPEFLIYFQGTGAADDSGLPNDRFFAVRPEGSVSTLKIQRTERGDSAVYLCASSLGRIYEQYFGPGTRLTVT.

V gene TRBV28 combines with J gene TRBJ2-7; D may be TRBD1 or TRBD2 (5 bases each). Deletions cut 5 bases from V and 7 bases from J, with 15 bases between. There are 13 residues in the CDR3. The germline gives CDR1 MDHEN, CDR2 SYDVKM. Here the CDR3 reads CASSTRDLEEQYF. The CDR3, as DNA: TGTGCCAGCAGTACTCGGGACCTGGAGGAGCAGTACTTC.